Listed here is a single T cell receptor beta chain. This sample is part of a study of T cell responses to AZD1222 COVID-19 vaccine. The CDR3 consists of 13 residues. Germline loops: CDR1 SGHRS, CDR2 YFSETQ. V was shortened by 0 bases and J by 6 bases, with 4 bases between the two germline ends. The table came from immunoSEQ multiplex PCR; TCRdb's copy has only in-frame clones and leaves some out. The data contain 85,000 to 130,000 clones, approximately 88% of them singletons. The V gene is TRBV5-1, the J gene TRBJ1-6; no clear D gene. The source of this sequence is an adult in good health. This specimen consisted of peripheral blood, obtained on day 0 of AZD1222 vaccination. This CDR3 reads CASSLETNSPLHF. Here the CDR3 DNA reads TGCGCCAGCAGCTTGGAAACTAATTCACCCCTCCACTTT.